These 26 T cell receptor beta chains were all obtained from the same sample, sequenced in a study of blood T cells in healthy people across ages. Primers used in a second PCR of about 6 to 11 cycles were a sample-barcoded 5' primer and a J-beta primer mix. TCRdb used MiXCR to reprocess the 5' RACE reads, holding one entry per CDR3 protein. This sample has more than 1,000,000 distinct CDR3 sequences, with around 25% found just once. This sample also belongs to another study, concerning T cells of mothers and their children.

Sequencing was performed on blood. Source of these receptors: a girl aged 2-10 years in good health.

V gene TRBV4-1 combines with J gene TRBJ2-1, with D perhaps assigned TRBD1 or TRBD2 (5 bases each). Trimming removed 4 bases from V and 9 bases from J, with 22 bases in between. The CDR3 totals 16 residues. Germline V gene sequence: CDR1 MGHRA, CDR2 YSYEKL. CDR3 residues: CASSLTGARVGIEQFF. The CDR3 nucleotides read TGCGCCAGCAGCCTTACCGGGGCTAGGGTGGGGATTGAGCAGTTCTTC.

The chain is built from TRBV12-3 or TRBV12-4 and TRBJ1-5, with unresolved D. This CDR3 contains 17 residues. V was pared by 7 bases and J by 0 bases, with 19 bases between. Written as DNA, the CDR3 is TGTGCCAGCACCTTGACCGGGCCACTGAATAGCAATCAGCCCCAGCATTTT. Protein: CASTLTGPLNSNQPQHF.

The chain recombines TRBV12-3 or TRBV12-4 with TRBJ2-7, with D possibly matching TRBD2 (6 bases). This CDR3 comprises 16 residues. V was cut by 6 bases and J by 6 bases, with 24 bases left in between. In nucleotides, the CDR3 is TGTGCCAGCAGCCCCTCGATGGGAGGCGCGCCTACCGAGCAGTACTTC. Translation gives CASSPSMGGAPTEQYF.

The CDR3 DNA reads TGCGGTGGGAGCGGGGGCCTCGCAGATACGCAGTATTTT. Translating gives CGGSGGLADTQYF. The J gene is TRBJ2-3, the V gene TRBV20-1, with 8 bases aligning to TRBD2. The CDR3 is 13 residues long. Germline V gene sequence: CDR1 DFQATT, CDR2 SNEGSKA (reference sequence).

The rearrangement joins TRBV7-2 to TRBJ2-5, with 7 bases that match TRBD2. Matching the DNA end better, TRBJ2-7 makes the J call doubtful. Looked up from germline, CDR1 is SGHTA and CDR2 is FQGNSA. CDR3 length: 17 amino acids. CDR3 sequence reads: CASSLYGGGAESYEQYF. The CDR3 DNA reads TGTGCCAGCAGCTTATATGGCGGGGGTGCGGAATCGTACGAGCAGTACTTC.

This clonotype came up a few times. The V gene is TRBV14, the J gene TRBJ1-4; the match to TRBD1 covers 9 bases. The germline gives CDR1 SGHDN, CDR2 FVKESK. J lost 0 bases, V lost 4 bases, and 6 bases had no gene match. This CDR3 is 17 amino acids long. CDR3 DNA: TGTGCCAGCAGCCCTCGACAGGGGGAAGCAACTAATGAAAAACTGTTTTTT. Encoded protein: CASSPRQGEATNEKLFF.

The chain joins TRBV7-9 to TRBJ2-4; the D gene is possibly TRBD2 (6 bases). The length of the CDR3 is 14 residues. V was cut by 1 base and J by 5 bases, with 9 bases left in between. From germline, CDR1 is SEHNR and CDR2 FQNEAQ (reference sequence). DNA for the CDR3: TGTGCCAGCAGCTTAGAGGGACTCCAAAACATTCAGTACTTC. It codes for CASSLEGLQNIQYF.

The chain couples TRBV20-1 to TRBJ2-1; 9 bases line up with TRBD2. The CDR3 has 15 residues. Germline CDR1 and CDR2: DFQATT and SNEGSKA (reference sequence). J lost 2 bases, V lost 0 bases, and 2 bases had no gene match. The CDR3 DNA follows: TGCAGTGCTAGAGAGCGACTAGCGGCCTACAATGAGCAGTTCTTC. Protein product: CSARERLAAYNEQFF.

The genes are TRBV3-1 and TRBJ1-2; D is possibly TRBD1 (5 bases). This CDR3 comprises 18 residues. Germline assignment: CDR1 LGHDT and CDR2 YNNKEL (reference sequence). Between the trimmed V and J ends, which lost 6 bases and 3 bases, there was a span of 26 bases. CDR3 loop: CASSPHPSESGTDYGYTF. CDR3 DNA sequence: TGTGCCAGCAGTCCGCATCCTTCCGAATCCGGGACGGACTATGGCTACACCTTC.

This clonotype was picked up a small number of times. This chain joins TRBV7-8 and TRBJ2-7; tentative D call: TRBD2 (6 bases). The V end was cut by 5 bases, the J end by 3 bases, with 17 bases between. This CDR3 contains 15 residues. Germline CDR1 reads SGHVS; CDR2 reads FQNEAQ. The CDR3 DNA reads TGTGCCAGCAGCATGTCCGGGACTGGGGTCTACGAGCAGTACTTC. It codes for CASSMSGTGVYEQYF.

A note on this clonotype: The germline gene is not matched at one end of the junction; a read error may be the cause. V is TRBV6-2 or TRBV6-3 and J is TRBJ1-1; D is undetermined. The V gene's germline CDR1 is MNHEY and CDR2 SVGEGT. The CDR3 extends over 11 amino acids. CDR3 amino acids: CATIIRAEAFF. CDR3 DNA sequence: TGTGCCACCATTATCCGCGCTGAAGCGTTCTTT.

This clonotype was detected only a few times. V is TRBV29-1 and J is TRBJ2-5; D is unclear. TRBJ2-7 explains the end of the DNA better; the J call may be wrong. Germline-derived CDR1 and CDR2 are SQVTM and ANQGSEA. The CDR3 covers 13 residues. Here the CDR3 reads CSVVPGRPYEQYF. The CDR3 bases are TGCAGCGTAGTGCCTGGCCGTCCCTACGAGCAGTACTTC.

The chain links TRBV4-1 to TRBJ2-1; no clear D gene. Germline V CDR1 and CDR2: MGHRA, YSYEKL. The CDR3 loop spans 13 amino acids. V gave up 4 bases and J gave up 5 bases, with 9 bases separating them. CDR3 region: CASSRKNDNEQFF. The DNA of the CDR3 is TGCGCCAGCAGCCGGAAAAACGACAATGAGCAGTTCTTC.

The rearrangement joins TRBV7-9 to TRBJ2-5, with TRBD2 identical over 8 bases. The end of the DNA aligns better with TRBJ2-1, so the J call may be wrong. The CDR3 loop spans 14 amino acids. Germline V CDR1 and CDR2: SEHNR, FQNEAQ (reference sequence). Here the CDR3 reads CASSRGGTPVEQFF. The DNA for the CDR3 is TGTGCCAGCAGCCGGGGGGGCACACCCGTAGAGCAGTTCTTC.

This clonotype has just a few counts. This chain joins TRBV6-2 or TRBV6-3 and TRBJ2-7; TRBD2 is a possible D gene (5 bases). Germline lookup yields CDR1 MNHEY and CDR2 SVGEGT. The CDR3 has 16 amino acids. Trimming left V 2 bases short and J 2 bases short, with 16 bases between. CDR3 sequence: CASSYPREASTYEQYF. The CDR3 DNA is TGTGCCAGCAGTTACCCTCGGGAAGCCTCCACCTACGAGCAGTACTTC.

The chain couples TRBV7-6 to TRBJ2-5, with 12 nucleotides matching TRBD2. V gave up 0 bases and J gave up 3 bases; unmatched junction bases: 11. The germline V gene has CDR1 SGHVS and CDR2 FNYEAQ. This CDR3 has 19 residues. CDR3 protein: CASSLAGLAGQGKKETQYF. DNA of the CDR3: TGTGCCAGCAGCTTAGCTGGACTAGCGGGGCAGGGGAAAAAAGAGACCCAGTACTTC.

The chain links TRBV5-1 to TRBJ1-6; no clear D. V lost 0 bases to trimming and J lost 4 bases, with 8 bases between them. Germline lookup yields CDR1 SGHRS and CDR2 YFSETQ. The CDR3 has 15 amino acids. CDR3 amino acids: CASSLDSQYNSPLHF. CDR3 nucleotide sequence: TGCGCCAGCAGCTTGGACAGTCAATATAATTCACCCCTCCACTTT.

The table lists this clonotype with a few counts. This chain connects TRBV12-3 or TRBV12-4 to TRBJ1-1; 9 nucleotides match TRBD1. V shed 3 bases, J shed 5 bases, and the junction held 4 bases outside the gene matches. CDR3 length: 14 residues. The CDR3 is CASSLDRGGTEAFF. As DNA, the CDR3 is TGTGCCAGCAGTTTGGACAGGGGAGGGACTGAAGCTTTCTTT.

The chain links TRBV20-1 to TRBJ2-7, with TRBD2 matching 11 bases. Germline values: CDR1 DFQATT, CDR2 SNEGSKA (reference sequence). The V and J ends lost 6 bases and 3 bases, in that order; junction bases with no gene match: 10. The CDR3 has 15 amino acids. CDR3 sequence: CSARLAGGPLYEQYF. As DNA, the CDR3 is TGCAGTGCACGGCTAGCGGGAGGCCCCCTCTACGAGCAGTACTTC.

This clonotype was observed a few times. The chain is built from TRBV4-3 and TRBJ1-1; the D gene is possibly TRBD1 (5 bases). Germline CDR1 and CDR2: LGHNA and YSLEER. With 0 bases removed from V and 0 bases from J, the gap between germline ends came to 14 bases. CDR3 length: 17 amino acids. The CDR3 loop reads CASSQESDSNLNTEAFF. The CDR3 DNA is TGCGCCAGCAGCCAAGAAAGCGACAGCAATTTGAACACTGAAGCTTTCTTT.

The CDR3 reads CASSLGLMGGRETQYF. In DNA, the CDR3 is TGTGCCAGCAGCTTAGGCCTAATGGGGGGCCGGGAGACCCAGTACTTC. The chain employs TRBV13 and TRBJ2-5, with D tentatively TRBD1 or TRBD2 (6 bases each). Germline lookup yields CDR1 PRHDT and CDR2 FYEKMQ (reference sequence). This CDR3 contains 16 residues. V was shortened by 0 bases and J by 5 bases, with 16 bases between the two germline ends.

This clonotype was detected many times. A junction boundary mismatches the germline segment, possibly from a read error. The V call is TRBV5-1, the J call TRBJ2-5; D perhaps matches TRBD1 (6 bases). The CDR3 has 14 amino acids. Germline V CDR1 and CDR2: SGHRS, YFSETQ. The chain's CDR3 is CASSLEGGQETQYF. The CDR3 DNA reads as TGTGCCAGCAGCTTAGAAGGGGGTCAAGAGACCCAGTACTTC.

The CDR3 nucleotides are TGCGCCAGCAGCCAAGATCGGGGGACAGGGAGCACAGATACGCAGTATTTT. Protein: CASSQDRGTGSTDTQYF. This chain connects TRBV4-1 to TRBJ2-3, with 9 bases fitting TRBD1. The V gene end was trimmed by 0 bases and the J gene end by 0 bases; junction bases not matched to a gene: 4. This CDR3 has 17 residues. Germline V CDR1 and CDR2: MGHRA, YSYEKL.

This chain uses TRBV28 with TRBJ1-5; TRBD1 matches 7 bases. The germline CDR1 and CDR2 sequences are MDHEN and SYDVKM. This CDR3 is built from 15 residues. With 2 bases clipped from V and 3 bases from J, the junction kept 4 bases outside the gene matches. The chain's CDR3 is CASSLRTGVNQPQHF. CDR3 in DNA: TGTGCCAGCAGTTTAAGGACAGGAGTCAATCAGCCCCAGCATTTT.

This clonotype was counted between two and nine times. The rearrangement uses TRBV4-2 and TRBJ2-7, with 9 bases matching TRBD1. Per germline, CDR1 LGHNA and CDR2 YNFKEQ. This CDR3 has 16 amino acids. Trimming took 1 base from V and 3 from J; bases not matched to a gene: 7. CDR3 nucleotides: TGTGCCAGCAGCCAAGCCCCCTGGACAGGGGACTACGAGCAGTACTTC. As protein: CASSQAPWTGDYEQYF.

The V gene is TRBV5-1, the J gene TRBJ1-4; tentatively, D is TRBD1 (5 bases). Trimming removed 2 bases at V and 8 bases at J, with 13 bases between. The CDR3 sequence is 14 residues long. In germline, CDR1 is SGHRS, CDR2 YFSETQ. The CDR3 DNA reads TGCGCCAGCAGCTTAACAGGAGAACGGGAAAAACTGTTTTTT. This translates into CASSLTGEREKLFF.